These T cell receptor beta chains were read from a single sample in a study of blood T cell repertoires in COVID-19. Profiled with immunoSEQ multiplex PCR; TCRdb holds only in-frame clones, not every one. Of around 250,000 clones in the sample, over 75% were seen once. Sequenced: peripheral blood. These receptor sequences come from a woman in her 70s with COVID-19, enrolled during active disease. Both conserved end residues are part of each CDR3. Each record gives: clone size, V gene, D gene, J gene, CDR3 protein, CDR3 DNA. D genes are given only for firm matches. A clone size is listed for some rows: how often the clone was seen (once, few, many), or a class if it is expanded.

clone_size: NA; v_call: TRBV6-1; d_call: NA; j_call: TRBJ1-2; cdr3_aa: CASSEATSPYGYTF; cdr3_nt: TGTGCCAGCAGTGAAGCGACTTCCCCATATGGCTACACCTTC
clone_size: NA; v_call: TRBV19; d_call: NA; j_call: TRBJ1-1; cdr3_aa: CASKNTDRLNTEAFF; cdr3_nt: TGTGCCAGTAAGAATACTGACAGGTTGAACACTGAAGCTTTCTTT
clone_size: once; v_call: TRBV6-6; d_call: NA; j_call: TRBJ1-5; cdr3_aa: CASREPEIMSNQPQHF; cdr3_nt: TGTGCCAGCAGAGAACCCGAGATTATGAGCAATCAGCCCCAGCATTTT
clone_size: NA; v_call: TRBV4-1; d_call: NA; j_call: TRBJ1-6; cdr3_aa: CASSQDGLTPSPLHF; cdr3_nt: TGCGCCAGCAGCCAAGATGGGCTAACCCCTTCACCCCTCCACTTT
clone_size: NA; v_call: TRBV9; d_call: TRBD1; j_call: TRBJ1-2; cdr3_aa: CASSVDHRGYGYTF; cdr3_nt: TGTGCCAGCAGCGTAGATCACAGGGGCTATGGCTACACCTTC
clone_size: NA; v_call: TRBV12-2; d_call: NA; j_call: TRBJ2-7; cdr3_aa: CAWDDRGSSYEQYF; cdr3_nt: TGTGCATGGGACGACAGGGGCTCTTCCTACGAGCAGTACTTC
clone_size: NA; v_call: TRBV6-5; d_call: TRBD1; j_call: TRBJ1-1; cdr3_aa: CASSSTGDTEAFF; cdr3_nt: TGTGCCAGCAGTTCGACAGGGGACACTGAAGCTTTCTTT
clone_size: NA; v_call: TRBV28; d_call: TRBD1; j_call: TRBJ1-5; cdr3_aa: CASRSTGTGGVGNQPQHF; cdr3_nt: TGTGCCAGCAGGAGCACCGGGACAGGGGGCGTCGGCAATCAGCCCCAGCATTTT
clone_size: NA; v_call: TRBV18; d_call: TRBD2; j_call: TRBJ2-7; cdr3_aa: CASSPPGTSVPYEQYF; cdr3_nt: TGTGCCAGCTCACCACCGGGGACTAGCGTACCCTACGAGCAGTACTTC
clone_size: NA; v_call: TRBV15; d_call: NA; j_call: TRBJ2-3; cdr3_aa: CATSRDLGQGLTDTQYF; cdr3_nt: TGTGCCACCAGCAGAGATCTGGGGCAGGGGCTCACAGATACGCAGTATTTT
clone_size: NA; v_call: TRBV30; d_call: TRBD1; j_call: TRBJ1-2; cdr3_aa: CAWSVPGPGGGYTF; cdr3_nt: TGTGCCTGGAGTGTACCCGGCCCAGGGGGTGGCTACACCTTC
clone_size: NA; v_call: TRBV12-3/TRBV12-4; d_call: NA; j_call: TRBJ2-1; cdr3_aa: CASSFRTVNEQFF; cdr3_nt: TGTGCCAGCAGTTTCCGGACTGTCAATGAGCAGTTCTTC
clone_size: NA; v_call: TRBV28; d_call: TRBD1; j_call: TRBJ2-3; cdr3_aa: CASTDGQGTDTQYF; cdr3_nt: TGTGCCAGCACCGATGGACAGGGCACAGATACGCAGTATTTT
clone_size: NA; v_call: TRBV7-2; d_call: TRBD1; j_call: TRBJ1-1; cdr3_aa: CASSLRQGSEAFF; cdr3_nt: TGTGCCAGCAGCCTAAGACAGGGCTCTGAAGCTTTCTTT
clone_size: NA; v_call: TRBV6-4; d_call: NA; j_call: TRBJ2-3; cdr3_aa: CASSDSGGDTQYF; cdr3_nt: TGTGCCAGCAGTGACTCGGGGGGAGATACGCAGTATTTT
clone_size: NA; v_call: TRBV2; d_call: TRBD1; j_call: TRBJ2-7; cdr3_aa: CASAGTGTSEEQYF; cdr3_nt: TGTGCCAGCGCCGGGACAGGGACATCAGAGGAGCAGTACTTC
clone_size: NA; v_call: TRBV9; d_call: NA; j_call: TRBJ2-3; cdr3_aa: CASSVGRGNTDTQYF; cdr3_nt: TGTGCCAGCAGCGTTGGACGGGGGAACACAGATACGCAGTATTTT
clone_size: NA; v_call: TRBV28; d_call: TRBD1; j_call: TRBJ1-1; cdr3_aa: CASSRTGMNTEAFF; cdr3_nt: TGTGCCAGCAGTCGGACAGGAATGAACACTGAAGCTTTCTTT
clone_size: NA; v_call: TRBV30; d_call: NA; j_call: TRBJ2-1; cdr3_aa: CAWSVRSGLSNEQFF; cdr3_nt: TGTGCCTGGAGTGTTAGGAGCGGGCTTAGCAATGAGCAGTTCTTC
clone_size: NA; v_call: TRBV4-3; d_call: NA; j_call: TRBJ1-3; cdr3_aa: CASSQGAGLGNTIYF; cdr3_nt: TGCGCCAGCAGCCAAGGGGCAGGGCTTGGAAACACCATATATTTT
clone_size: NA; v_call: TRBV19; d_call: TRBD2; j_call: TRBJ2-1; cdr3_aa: CASTRLAGGVNEQFF; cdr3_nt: TGTGCCAGTACCCGACTAGCGGGAGGGGTCAATGAGCAGTTCTTC
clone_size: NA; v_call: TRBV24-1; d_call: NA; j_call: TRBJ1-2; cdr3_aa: CATSDFTTGYGYTF; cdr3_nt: TGTGCCACCAGTGATTTTACAACCGGGTATGGCTACACCTTC
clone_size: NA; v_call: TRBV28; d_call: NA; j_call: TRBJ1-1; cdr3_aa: CASSIDRRTEAFF; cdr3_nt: TGTGCCAGCAGCATTGACAGACGCACTGAAGCTTTCTTT
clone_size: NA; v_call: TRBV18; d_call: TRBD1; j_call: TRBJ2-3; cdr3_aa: CASSPRGQGRTDTQYF; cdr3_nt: TGTGCCAGCTCACCAAGGGGACAGGGGCGTACAGATACGCAGTATTTT
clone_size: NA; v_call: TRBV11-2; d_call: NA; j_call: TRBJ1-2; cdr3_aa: CASRRTENYGYTF; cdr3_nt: TGTGCCAGCAGACGGACAGAAAACTATGGCTACACCTTC
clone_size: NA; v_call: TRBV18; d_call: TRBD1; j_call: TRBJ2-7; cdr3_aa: CASSPTWDRVHEQYF; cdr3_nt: TGTGCCAGCTCACCCACCTGGGACAGGGTCCACGAGCAGTACTTC